This TCR beta chain was captured in a study of CD8 T cells in Susac syndrome. Germline-derived CDR1 and CDR2 are SNHLY and FYNNEI. V was clipped by 5 bases and J by 1 base, with 11 bases between them. The CDR3 loop spans 14 amino acids. RNA totalling 0.5 to 1 ug underwent reverse transcription with random hexamers. TCRdb itself ran the immunoSEQ multiplex PCR reads through MiXCR, one entry per CDR3 protein. The data hold 300,000 or so distinct CDR3 sequences, with 92% observed a single time. CD8+ and CD4+ T cells from blood underwent TCR beta sequencing, which was carried out in a high-throughput format. FACS was used to enrich TEMRA cells, whereas the CD8+ and CD4+ T cells were obtained by negative isolation.

V gene TRBV2 combines with J gene TRBJ1-1, with D hard to call. The source material was CD4+ T cells from PBMCs. The TCR sequence derives from a human donor with multiple sclerosis. The CDR3 here is CASSSPPGNTEAFF. The CDR3 DNA follows: TGTGCCAGCAGTAGCCCCCCAGGGAACACTGAAGCTTTCTTT.